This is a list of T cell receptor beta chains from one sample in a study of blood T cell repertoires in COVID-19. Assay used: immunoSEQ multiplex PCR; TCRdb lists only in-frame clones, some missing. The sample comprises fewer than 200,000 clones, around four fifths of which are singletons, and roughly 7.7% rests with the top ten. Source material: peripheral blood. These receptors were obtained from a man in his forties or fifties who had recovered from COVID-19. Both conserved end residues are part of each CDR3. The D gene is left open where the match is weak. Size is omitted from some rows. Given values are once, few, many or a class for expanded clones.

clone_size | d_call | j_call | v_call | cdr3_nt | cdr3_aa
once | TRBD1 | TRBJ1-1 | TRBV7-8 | TGTGCCAGCAGCATAACCGGGACAGAGAACACTGAAGCTTTCTTT | CASSITGTENTEAFF
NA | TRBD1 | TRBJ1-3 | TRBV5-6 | TGTGCCAGCAGCCTTCGGACAGGACTGGTTGGAAACACCATATATTTT | CASSLRTGLVGNTIYF
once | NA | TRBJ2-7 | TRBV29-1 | TGCAGCGTTGTTCTGTCTTCCTACGAGCAGTACTTC | CSVVLSSYEQYF
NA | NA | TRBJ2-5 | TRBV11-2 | TGTGCCAGCAGCTTAGGGGGGGTAGAGACCCAGTACTTC | CASSLGGVETQYF
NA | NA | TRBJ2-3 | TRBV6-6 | TGTGCCAGCGGGAGGGGGGGAGATACGCAGTATTTT | CASGRGGDTQYF
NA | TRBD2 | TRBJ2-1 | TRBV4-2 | TGTGCCAGCAGCCAAGATAGAAGCGGGAGAATCAATGAGCAGTTCTTC | CASSQDRSGRINEQFF
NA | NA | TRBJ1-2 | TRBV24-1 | TGTGCCACCAGTGGGGAGGGAGGTGGCTACACCTTC | CATSGEGGGYTF
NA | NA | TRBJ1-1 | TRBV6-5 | TGTGCCAGCAGTTACTCGATGAGCACTGAAGCTTTCTTT | CASSYSMSTEAFF
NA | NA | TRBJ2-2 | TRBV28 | TGTGCCAGCAGTTTAGAGGTAACGAACACCGGGGAGCTGTTTTTT | CASSLEVTNTGELFF
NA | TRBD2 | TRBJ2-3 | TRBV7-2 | TGTGCCAGCACCAATAGCGGGAGTAATACGCAGTATTTT | CASTNSGSNTQYF
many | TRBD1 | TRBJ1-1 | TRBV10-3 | TGTGCCATCAGTGAGTCGAGACAGGGGTCTACTGAAGCTTTCTTT | CAISESRQGSTEAFF
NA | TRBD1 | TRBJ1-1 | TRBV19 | TGTGCCAGTTTGGACAGGGGGTATCTGGGTGAAGCTTTCTTT | CASLDRGYLGEAFF
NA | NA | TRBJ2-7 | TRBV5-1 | TGCGCCAGCAGCTTGGACAGGGTAACCTACGAGCAGTACTTC | CASSLDRVTYEQYF
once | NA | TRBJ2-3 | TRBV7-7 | TGTGCTAGCAGCTTATACGGGAGTGATACGCAGTATTTT | CASSLYGSDTQYF
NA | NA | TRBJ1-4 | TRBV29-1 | TGCAGCGTTGAAGATATAAGAGCAACTAATGAAAAACTGTTTTTT | CSVEDIRATNEKLFF
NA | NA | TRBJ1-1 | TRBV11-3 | TGTGCCAGCAGCTTAGGGGGGACAACTTTGAACACTGAAGCTTTCTTT | CASSLGGTTLNTEAFF
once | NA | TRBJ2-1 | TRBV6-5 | TGTGCCAGCAGTAGCGGATACTCCTACAATGAGCAGTTCTTC | CASSSGYSYNEQFF